One TCR beta chain is described in this entry. Its specificity is not known. This specimen comes from a study of shared clonotypes between healthy human individuals. Findings and limits, study-wide: Four donors held about 5% of naive CD4 clonotypes in common. Limitation of the genetic and exposure-history diversity represented came from the few donors.

Germline CDR1 MNHNS, CDR2 SASEGT. This CDR3 region has 14 residues. The V segment lost 0 bases and the J segment 9 bases; nucleotides outside the gene matches: 6. Deep-level settings were used for running the assay. The protocol was immunoSEQ multiplex PCR, while the TCRdb copy is restricted to in-frame clones and leaves out a portion. The table has approximately 980,000 clones, more than 75% seen once. What was sequenced was memory CD4+ T cells sorted from blood. The subset was: CD45RA-negative fraction. The chain recombines TRBV6-1 with TRBJ1-1; 8 nucleotides match TRBD1. The clonotype originates from a man younger than 35 in good health. CDR3 bases: TGTGCCAGCAGTGAAGCGGGGGACAGGACCAAAGCTTTCTTT. Translated: CASSEAGDRTKAFF.